One sample yielded the 25 T cell receptor beta chains listed below, sequenced in a study. Using its own MiXCR run on the RT-PCR reads, TCRdb lists one record per CDR3 protein. The repertoire holds about 700,000 distinct CDR3 sequences, with more than 13% as singletons. Sequencing was carried out using memory CD4+ T cells from blood. Source of these receptors: a female donor in good health, serving as a healthy control.

The sample holds many counts of this clonotype. The V call is TRBV7-2, the J call TRBJ2-1; D is tentatively TRBD1 or TRBD2 (5 bases each). The germline V gene has CDR1 SGHTA and CDR2 FQGNSA. The CDR3 has 17 residues. The V and J ends lost 1 base and 2 bases respectively, with 15 bases between them. The CDR3 is CASSLGLGTTPYNEQFF. DNA of the CDR3: TGTGCCAGCAGCTTAGGGCTCGGGACGACCCCCTACAATGAGCAGTTCTTC.

This clonotype has only one observation. This chain uses TRBV27 with TRBJ2-7, with 10 bases fitting TRBD2. The CDR3 is 14 amino acids. Germline CDR1 and CDR2: MNHEY and SMNVEV (reference sequence). V shed 4 bases and J 3 bases; nucleotides not matched to a gene: 3. The CDR3 coding sequence is TGTGCCAGCAGTTATCTAGCGGGAGACTACGAGCAGTACTTC. It encodes CASSYLAGDYEQYF.

The genes are TRBV28 and TRBJ2-5; 7 nucleotides align to TRBD1. The trim removed 4 bases at V and 7 bases at J, leaving 9 bases unmatched. The germline CDR1 and CDR2 sequences are MDHEN and SYDVKM. The CDR3 covers 14 residues. This CDR3 reads CASSSGQTSGTQYF. Here the CDR3 DNA reads TGTGCCAGCAGTTCGGGACAGACATCAGGGACCCAGTACTTC.

This chain links TRBV7-8 with TRBJ1-6; the D is unclear. The germline gives CDR1 SGHVS, CDR2 FQNEAQ. CDR3 length: 11 residues. V lost 5 bases and J 8 bases, leaving 4 bases between the germline ends. CDR3 sequence reads: CASSQDSPLHF. CDR3 bases: TGTGCCAGCAGCCAGGATTCACCCCTCCACTTT.

This clonotype was picked up a small number of times. CDR3 region: CASNGPGQGLGQPQHF. In DNA, the CDR3 is TGTGCCAGCAATGGGCCGGGACAGGGGCTTGGCCAGCCCCAGCATTTT. The V gene is TRBV6-1, the J gene TRBJ1-5, with 10 bases aligning to TRBD1. J was trimmed by 7 bases and V by 7 bases; bases with no gene match: 13. CDR1 is MNHNS, CDR2 SASEGT, per germline. This CDR3 spans 16 amino acids.

This clonotype occurred a few times. An end of the junction does not agree with germline; a read error may underlie this. The rearrangement links TRBV28 to TRBJ2-7; D tentatively fits TRBD1 or TRBD2 (6 bases each). The length of the CDR3 is 14 residues. From germline, CDR1 is MDHEN and CDR2 SYDVKM. CDR3 amino acids: CASSPPGATYAQYF. DNA for the CDR3: TGTGCCAGCAGTCCCCCGGGGGCCACCTACGCGCAGTACTTC.

With respect to this clonotype: An end of the junction does not agree with germline; a read error may underlie this. The chain carries TRBV15 and TRBJ1-5; D not certain. CDR1 is LNHNV, CDR2 YYDKDF, per germline (reference sequence). The CDR3 is 13 amino acids. CDR3 amino acids: CATSGRANRPQHF. Written as DNA, the CDR3 is TGTGCCACCAGTGGAAGGGCCAATCGGCCCCAGCATTTT.

This clonotype was observed a few times. The chain uses TRBV10-3 and TRBJ1-3, with D unclear. The CDR3 is 14 amino acids. The V end was cut by 4 bases, the J end by 5 bases, with 12 bases between. Germline values: CDR1 ENHRY, CDR2 SYGVKD. The CDR3 loop reads CAISGQIGRNTIYF. The CDR3 DNA reads as TGTGCCATCAGTGGGCAGATAGGAAGAAACACCATATATTTT.

V and J are TRBV5-1 and TRBJ2-5, with D maybe TRBD2 (6 bases). CDR1 is SGHRS, CDR2 YFSETQ, per germline. Trimming shortened V by 3 bases and J by 2 bases, and 11 bases separated the two germline ends. CDR3 size: 14 residues. The CDR3 DNA follows: TGCGCCAGCAGCTGGCGGGGTGAACAAGAGACCCAGTACTTC. This gives the protein CASSWRGEQETQYF.

This clonotype has a count of ten or more. The chain has TRBV7-2 and TRBJ1-5; a possible D gene is TRBD1 (6 bases). This CDR3 has 15 amino acids. Germline V gene lookup returns CDR1 SGHTA and CDR2 FQGNSA. Deletions cut 6 bases from V and 2 bases from J, with 14 bases between. The chain's CDR3 is CASSPLQGGNQPQHF. CDR3 coding DNA: TGTGCCAGCAGTCCGTTACAGGGAGGCAATCAGCCCCAGCATTTT.

This clonotype turned up a few times. The chain employs TRBV20-1 and TRBJ2-5, with 8 bases fitting TRBD2. V shed 0 bases and J 2 bases; nucleotides not matched to a gene: 8. Germline CDR1 and CDR2: DFQATT and SNEGSKA (reference sequence). CDR3 length equals 16 residues. CDR3 in amino acids: CSAREGTSGAQETQYF. Written as DNA, the CDR3 is TGCAGTGCTAGAGAGGGAACTAGCGGAGCTCAAGAGACCCAGTACTTC.

The chain uses TRBV7-2 and TRBJ2-7, with 8 bases matching TRBD1. The CDR3 is made up of 16 amino acids. CDR1 is SGHTA and CDR2 is FQGNSA in the germline V gene. J gave up 4 bases and V 5 bases, and 13 bases lay outside the gene matches. The CDR3 protein is CASSARTGTGAYEQYF. CDR3 bases: TGTGCCAGCAGCGCGCGGACAGGGACCGGGGCTTACGAGCAGTACTTC.

The sample holds many counts of this clonotype. The chain links TRBV27 to TRBJ1-6; tentatively, D is TRBD1 (5 bases). The CDR3 is made up of 15 amino acids. Trimming left V 8 bases short and J 5 bases short, with 16 bases between. Per the germline V gene, CDR1 is MNHEY and CDR2 is SMNVEV (reference sequence). CDR3 loop: CASLNRDSDNSPLHF. CDR3 coding DNA: TGTGCCAGCCTGAACCGGGACTCAGATAATTCACCCCTCCACTTT.

This clonotype was seen repeatedly, ten times or more. Here the CDR3 reads CSVDQPGQETQYF. The CDR3 DNA reads TGCAGCGTTGATCAACCGGGACAAGAGACCCAGTACTTC. V is TRBV29-1 and J is TRBJ2-5, with D tentatively TRBD2 (5 bases). Trimming left V 3 bases short and J 2 bases short, with 10 bases between. Germline V gene data show CDR1 as SQVTM and CDR2 as ANQGSEA. The CDR3 runs to 13 residues.

This chain joins TRBV6-2 or TRBV6-3 and TRBJ2-7; TRBD1 might be the D (6 bases). V was pared by 5 bases and J by 3 bases, with 14 bases between. The germline V gene encodes CDR1 MNHEY and CDR2 SVGEGT. The length of the CDR3 is 14 residues. The CDR3 sequence is CASSGHGQNYEQYF. The DNA of the CDR3 is TGTGCCAGCAGTGGGCATGGACAGAACTACGAGCAGTACTTC.

The chain has TRBV21-1 and TRBJ2-1; the table's D call of TRBD1 was not tested on the DNA. TRBV21-1 is annotated as a pseudogene. This CDR3 is 18 amino acids long. The DNA of the CDR3 is TGTGCCAGCAGCAAAGGAGAAATGGGCGGGAGCTCCTACAATGAGCAGTTCTTC. This codes for CASSKGEMGGSSYNEQFF.

This clonotype was detected many times. The V gene is TRBV29-1, the J gene TRBJ2-3, with 8 bases identical to TRBD2. The junction had 6 bases not matched to a gene; V was cut back by 4 bases and J by 3 bases. The germline V gene has CDR1 SQVTM and CDR2 ANQGSEA. This CDR3 spans 14 amino acids. This CDR3 reads CSVVPAGETDTQYF. CDR3 DNA: TGCAGCGTTGTCCCAGCGGGAGAGACAGATACGCAGTATTTT.

V usage is TRBV10-3 and J usage is TRBJ1-1, with D unclear. The CDR3 length is 13 residues. V gave up 3 bases and J gave up 1 base, with 6 bases separating them. CDR1 and CDR2 from the germline V gene are ENHRY and SYGVKD. CDR3 residues: CAISDAANTEAFF. Here the CDR3 DNA reads TGTGCCATCAGTGATGCGGCGAACACTGAAGCTTTCTTT.

This clonotype was observed a few times. J is TRBJ2-4 and V is TRBV3-1; 7 bases map to TRBD1. The CDR3 has 15 residues. Trimming cost V 1 base and J 6 bases; bases outside gene matches: 6. CDR1 and CDR2 (germline): LGHDT, YNNKEL (reference sequence). CDR3 loop: CASSQVDRAGNIQYF. CDR3 bases: TGTGCCAGCAGCCAAGTAGACAGGGCGGGAAACATTCAGTACTTC. Supplemented by reference TRBV3-1 and TRBJ2-4, the full variable domain reads DTAVSQTPKYLVTQMGNDKSIKCEQNLGHDTMYWYKQDSKKFLKIMFSYNNKELIINETVPNRFSPKSPDKAHLNLHINSLELGDSAVYFCASSQVDRAGNIQYFGAGTRLSVL.

This chain links TRBV7-8 with TRBJ2-4, with 8 nucleotides matching TRBD2. From germline, CDR1 is SGHVS and CDR2 FQNEAQ. The ends lost 4 bases at V and 8 bases at J; junction bases unmatched: 10. The CDR3 extends over 15 amino acids. For the CDR3, the DNA is TGTGCCAGCAGCTCGCAAGCGGGAGAGGCTTACATTCAGTACTTC. Its protein is CASSSQAGEAYIQYF.

This clonotype was seen ten or more times. As DNA, the CDR3 is TGTGCCAGCAGCGCTGGACAGGGGCGAGGCACAGATACGCAGTATTTT. Its translation: CASSAGQGRGTDTQYF. The chain links TRBV5-6 to TRBJ2-3; 9 bases fit TRBD1. Trimming at V came to 4 bases and at J to 1 base, leaving 7 bases not matched to a gene. The germline gives CDR1 SGHDT, CDR2 YYEEEE. The CDR3 runs to 16 residues.

This clonotype was seen at least ten times. The V and J genes are TRBV27 and TRBJ1-2; TRBD1 is a possible D gene (5 bases). There are 16 residues in the CDR3. Looked up from germline, CDR1 is MNHEY and CDR2 is SMNVEV (reference sequence). V gave up 5 bases and J gave up 6 bases, with 22 bases separating them. The CDR3 DNA sequence: TGTGCCAGCAGTCTCTTTGGCGACAGACAAAACCATGGCTACACCTTC. The encoded protein is CASSLFGDRQNHGYTF.

This clonotype was seen many times. The chain recombines TRBV7-2 with TRBJ2-7; no definite D call. The V and J ends lost 3 bases and 3 bases respectively, with 9 bases between them. The CDR3 has 13 residues. Per germline, CDR1 SGHTA and CDR2 FQGNSA. The CDR3 coding sequence is TGTGCCAGCAGCTTCAGTAGGGTCTACGAGCAGTACTTC. It is translated as CASSFSRVYEQYF.

This sequence joins TRBV20-1 and TRBJ2-7, with a possible D match to TRBD1 (6 bases). CDR3 length: 15 amino acids. Germline values: CDR1 DFQATT, CDR2 SNEGSKA (reference sequence). Trimming pared 8 bases from V and 2 bases from J, leaving 22 bases between. The CDR3 sequence: CSPAARDTLTYEQYF. In DNA form, the CDR3 reads TGCAGTCCCGCCGCCCGGGACACCTTAACCTACGAGCAGTACTTC.

The chain combines TRBV20-1 with TRBJ2-5; 10 bases map to TRBD2. This CDR3 has 18 amino acids. The V and J ends lost 2 bases and 3 bases, in that order; junction bases with no gene match: 15. CDR1 is DFQATT, CDR2 SNEGSKA, per germline (reference sequence). The CDR3 sequence: CSARPPQGTSVGEETQYF. The CDR3 DNA reads TGCAGTGCTAGACCCCCTCAGGGGACTAGCGTTGGAGAAGAGACCCAGTACTTC.